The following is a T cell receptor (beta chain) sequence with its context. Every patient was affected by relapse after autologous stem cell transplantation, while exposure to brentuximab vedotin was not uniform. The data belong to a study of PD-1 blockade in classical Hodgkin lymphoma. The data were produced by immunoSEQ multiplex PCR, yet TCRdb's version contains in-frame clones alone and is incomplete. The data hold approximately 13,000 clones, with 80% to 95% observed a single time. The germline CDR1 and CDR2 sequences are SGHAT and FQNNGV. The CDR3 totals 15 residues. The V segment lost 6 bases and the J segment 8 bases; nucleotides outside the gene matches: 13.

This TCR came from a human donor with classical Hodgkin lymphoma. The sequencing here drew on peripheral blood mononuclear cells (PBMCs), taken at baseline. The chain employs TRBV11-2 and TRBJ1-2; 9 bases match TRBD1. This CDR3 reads CASSFSWGTGFGYTF. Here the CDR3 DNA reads TGTGCCAGCAGTTTTAGTTGGGGGACAGGGTTCGGCTACACCTTC.